This is a list of T cell receptor beta chains from one sample in a study of blood T cell repertoires in COVID-19. The protocol was immunoSEQ multiplex PCR, while the TCRdb copy is restricted to in-frame clones and leaves out a portion. The sample has around 280,000 clones; 70% to 90% are singletons. The sample comprised peripheral blood. The source is a woman aged 45-60 years with active or convalescent COVID-19. Each CDR3 is given with its conserved first and last residue. A D gene is named only where the DNA matches it firmly. The size entry is marked missing in some rows and otherwise reads once, few, many or a size class.

D gene	CDR3 length	V gene	clone size	J gene	CDR3 DNA	CDR3 protein
.	14	TRBV12-2	.	TRBJ1-5	TGTGCAAGTCGCTTAGCCAGTAGCAATCAGCCCCAGCATTTT	CASRLASSNQPQHF
.	13	TRBV28	.	TRBJ1-4	TGTGCCAGCAGTTTATCGGTTAATGAAAAACTGTTTTTT	CASSLSVNEKLFF
.	14	TRBV2	.	TRBJ1-1	TGTGCCAGCAGTGACTACCGGGAGAACACTGAAGCTTTCTTT	CASSDYRENTEAFF
TRBD2	16	TRBV28	.	TRBJ2-7	TGTGCCAGCAGTTTATCACCCCCGGGAGGTGTCTACGAGCAGTACTTC	CASSLSPPGGVYEQYF
.	13	TRBV5-1	.	TRBJ1-1	TGCGCCAGCAGCTTGGCCACAAACCGAGGTGCTTTCTTT	CASSLATNRGAFF
.	13	TRBV5-1	.	TRBJ1-1	TGCGCCAGCAGCTTGGGGTACCAGACAGAAGCTTTCTTT	CASSLGYQTEAFF
.	14	TRBV7-3	.	TRBJ1-4	TGTGCCAGCAGCTTAACAGCCGCTAATGAAAAACTGTTTTTT	CASSLTAANEKLFF
TRBD1	16	TRBV7-9	.	TRBJ1-1	TGTGCCAGCAGCTTAAGGGGCAATATACAGGGGGCCGAAGCTTTCTTT	CASSLRGNIQGAEAFF
.	13	TRBV15	.	TRBJ1-1	TGTGCCACCCGGATGGAGATGAACACTGAAGCTTTCTTT	CATRMEMNTEAFF
.	15	TRBV4-1	few	TRBJ2-7	TGCGCCAGCAGTTTCAGCGAGACTAGGGAGAGTGAGCAGTACTTC	CASSFSETRESEQYF
.	15	TRBV5-1	.	TRBJ1-3	TGCGCCAGCAGCTCGGACAGTCTGGCGGGAAACACCATATATTTT	CASSSDSLAGNTIYF
.	15	TRBV5-1	.	TRBJ2-5	TGCGCCAGCAGCTTGGCAGGGGTAGTTCAAGAGACCCAGTACTTC	CASSLAGVVQETQYF
.	11	TRBV28	.	TRBJ1-1	TGTGCCGGCGGGTCGAGCACTGAAGCTTTCTTT	CAGGSSTEAFF
.	13	TRBV2	.	TRBJ1-2	TGTGCCAGCAGTGACGAGGTAAACTATGGCTACACCTTC	CASSDEVNYGYTF
TRBD1	12	TRBV3-1/TRBV3-2	.	TRBJ1-4	TGTGCCAGCAGGGGACAGGGGGCAAGGCTGTTTTTT	CASRGQGARLFF
TRBD2	20	TRBV7-8	.	TRBJ2-1	TGTGCCAGCACCGTTAGAGGGCGGACTAGCGGTTTAACTGCCTACAATGAGCAGTTCTTC	CASTVRGRTSGLTAYNEQFF
.	17	TRBV6-4	once	TRBJ2-1	TGTGCCAGCAGTGCCGGGATGATCGGGAGCTCCTACAATGAGCAGTTCTTC	CASSAGMIGSSYNEQFF
TRBD1	16	TRBV2	.	TRBJ2-2	TGTGCCAGCAGTGAAGGGGACAGGGCTGGCACCGGGGAGCTGTTTTTT	CASSEGDRAGTGELFF
.	15	TRBV7-9	.	TRBJ1-4	TGTGCCAGCACCCCACCGGGGGTGGCTAATGAAAAACTGTTTTTT	CASTPPGVANEKLFF
TRBD2	17	TRBV4-2	once	TRBJ2-1	TGTGCCAGCAGCCAAGGGACTAGCGGGGGAACCTACAATGAGCAGTTCTTC	CASSQGTSGGTYNEQFF
.	13	TRBV19	.	TRBJ1-5	TGTGCCAGTAGTTTTGCGGGTAATCAGCCCCAGCATTTT	CASSFAGNQPQHF
TRBD1	14	TRBV28	.	TRBJ1-2	TGTGCCAGCAGCCTCCTGACAGGGAACTATGGCTACACCTTC	CASSLLTGNYGYTF
.	14	TRBV7-2	.	TRBJ1-4	TGTGCCAGCAGCCAGGACAGTCTTAATGAAAAACTGTTTTTT	CASSQDSLNEKLFF
TRBD1	15	TRBV5-5	.	TRBJ2-3	TGTGCCAGCAGCTTGGCACAGGGGAGCACAGATACGCAGTATTTT	CASSLAQGSTDTQYF
TRBD2	19	TRBV7-2	.	TRBJ2-7	TGTGCCAGCAGCCCCCCACCGGGACTAGCGGAAGTGGGGCTCTACGAGCAGTACTTC	CASSPPPGLAEVGLYEQYF
TRBD1	17	TRBV5-5	few	TRBJ2-4	TGTGCCAGCAGCGCTTCCGGGACAGGGATAGCCAAAAACATTCAGTACTTC	CASSASGTGIAKNIQYF
TRBD1	16	TRBV11-3	.	TRBJ1-4	TGTGCCAGCAGCATACCCACAGGGGGCTATAATGAAAAACTGTTTTTT	CASSIPTGGYNEKLFF
TRBD1	17	TRBV28	.	TRBJ1-5	TGTGCCAGCAGTTTAGGAAGACAGGGACTCACCCATCAGCCCCAGCATTTT	CASSLGRQGLTHQPQHF
TRBD2	16	TRBV19	.	TRBJ2-1	TGTGCCAGTACCCCTGGACTAGCGGGAGGGGGCAATGAGCAGTTCTTC	CASTPGLAGGGNEQFF
TRBD2	17	TRBV30	.	TRBJ2-7	TGTGCCTGGAGTGTTAGGACTAGCGGGAGGGACTCGCTCGAGCAGTACTTC	CAWSVRTSGRDSLEQYF
TRBD2	14	TRBV10-1	.	TRBJ2-7	TGCGCCAGCAGTGAGCGCGACCGCGGGGGAGGGCAGTACTTC	CASSERDRGGGQYF
TRBD1	14	TRBV5-6	.	TRBJ1-4	TGTGCCAGCAGCTGGACAGGGTTTAATGAAAAACTGTTTTTT	CASSWTGFNEKLFF
TRBD2	16	TRBV5-1	.	TRBJ2-1	TGCGCCAGCAGAGAGTATAGCGGGAGTAGTGGGAATGAGCAGTTCTTC	CASREYSGSSGNEQFF
.	14	TRBV29-1	.	TRBJ2-1	TGCAGCGCTCTGACTGGGAGCTCCTACAATGAGCAGTTCTTC	CSALTGSSYNEQFF
TRBD1	20	TRBV19	.	TRBJ1-5	TGTGCCAGTAGTTCCCCACGTCCGGACAGGGGGCCTCGGCGCAATCAGCCCCAGCATTTT	CASSSPRPDRGPRRNQPQHF
.	14	TRBV30	.	TRBJ1-3	TGTGCCGGTGACTCAGGGGACTCTGGAAACACCATATATTTT	CAGDSGDSGNTIYF
.	14	TRBV30	.	TRBJ1-2	TGTGCCTGGAGTGAGTGGGGCAGGGTCTATGGCTACACCTTC	CAWSEWGRVYGYTF
.	15	TRBV19	.	TRBJ1-5	TGTGCCAGTAGTATGGTTCACAGGGACAATCAGCCCCAGCATTTT	CASSMVHRDNQPQHF
.	15	TRBV7-9	.	TRBJ2-1	TGTGCCAGCAGCTTATCCGGGAGTATGAACAATGAGCAGTTCTTC	CASSLSGSMNNEQFF
.	15	TRBV6-5	.	TRBJ2-7	TGTGCCAGCAGTTACTCGCGGACAGTGGATTACGAGCAGTACTTC	CASSYSRTVDYEQYF
TRBD1	15	TRBV7-2	.	TRBJ2-1	TGTGCCAGCAGCCCGACAGGGGCCGGCTACAATGAGCAGTTCTTC	CASSPTGAGYNEQFF
.	16	TRBV11-2	.	TRBJ1-3	TGTGCCAGCAGCTTAGATCGCGGGGGAACTGGAAACACCATATATTTT	CASSLDRGGTGNTIYF
TRBD2	15	TRBV5-1	.	TRBJ2-1	TGCGCCAGCAGCCGGACTAGCGGGAGTAGGAATGAGCAGTTCTTC	CASSRTSGSRNEQFF
.	15	TRBV7-2	.	TRBJ2-7	TGTGCCAGCAGCCGGTCTAGCAGTCGGGCCTCCGAGCAGTACTTC	CASSRSSSRASEQYF